Presented here are 12 T cell receptor beta chains from one specimen sequenced in a study of blood T cell repertoires in COVID-19. TCRdb's table, derived via immunoSEQ multiplex PCR, lists solely in-frame clones and lacks some. Altogether roughly 150,000 clones are present, more than 70% being singletons, with the ten largest covering approximately 2%. Source material: peripheral blood. These TCRs come from a man in his fifties or sixties who had recovered from COVID-19.

The rearrangement joins TRBV6-1 to TRBJ1-2, with TRBD1 matching 9 bases. Germline V gene data show CDR1 as MNHNS and CDR2 as SASEGT. The CDR3 runs to 14 residues. V gave up 2 bases and J gave up 8 bases; unmatched junction bases: 6. The CDR3 DNA reads as TGTGCCAGCAGTGAATCCGGGACAGGGAGAGGCTACACCTTC. This translates into CASSESGTGRGYTF.

This chain links TRBV27 with TRBJ2-1; TRBD2 matches at 14 bases. Germline values: CDR1 MNHEY, CDR2 SMNVEV (reference sequence). V shed 6 bases and J 5 bases; nucleotides not matched to a gene: 3. The CDR3 totals 15 residues. The CDR3 sequence: CASSGTSGRDNEQFF. Written as DNA, the CDR3 is TGTGCCAGCAGCGGGACTAGCGGGAGAGACAATGAGCAGTTCTTC.

J is TRBJ2-2 and V is TRBV5-1; 13 positions match TRBD2. This CDR3 comprises 16 residues. Losses at the gene ends were 3 bases for V and 6 bases for J; bases not matched to a gene: 5. Germline loops: CDR1 SGHRS, CDR2 YFSETQ. The CDR3 region has the DNA TGCGCCAGCAGCTGGGGACTAGCGGGAATGTCCGGGGAGCTGTTTTTT. It encodes CASSWGLAGMSGELFF. Looking up the rest from reference TRBV5-1 and TRBJ2-2 gives the full variable domain: KAGVTQTPRYLIKTRGQQVTLSCSPISGHRSVSWYQQTPGQGLQFLFEYFSETQRNKGNFPGRFSGRQFSNSRSEMNVSTLELGDSALYLCASSWGLAGMSGELFFGEGSRLTVL.

The rearrangement joins TRBV6-2 or TRBV6-3 to TRBJ2-3; possible D gene TRBD1, 5 bases. This CDR3 is built from 15 residues. Trimming removed 2 bases at V and 0 bases at J, with 9 bases between. Germline V gives CDR1 MNHEY, CDR2 SVGEGT. CDR3 bases: TGTGCCAGCAGTTACGGGGCCGCTAGCACAGATACGCAGTATTTT. This translates into CASSYGAASTDTQYF.

This sequence joins TRBV9 and TRBJ1-1; D remains unclear. CDR1 and CDR2 (germline): SGDLS, YYNGEE. This CDR3 is built from 13 residues. The V end was cut by 0 bases, the J end by 1 base, with 4 bases between. The CDR3 region has the DNA TGTGCCAGCAGCGTAGGGCCGAACACTGAAGCTTTCTTT. Translation gives CASSVGPNTEAFF.

The chain combines TRBV5-1 with TRBJ2-3; D unclear. V was clipped by 0 bases and J by 4 bases, with 15 bases between them. The CDR3 loop spans 16 amino acids. Germline assignment: CDR1 SGHRS and CDR2 YFSETQ. CDR3 in amino acids: CASSLGLLGSPDTQYF. The DNA for the CDR3 is TGCGCCAGCAGCTTGGGTCTCCTCGGTAGTCCAGATACGCAGTATTTT.

The chain combines TRBV6-5 with TRBJ2-7; 9 positions match TRBD2. Germline CDR1 and CDR2: MNHEY and SVGAGI. The CDR3 consists of 15 residues. The V and J ends lost 2 bases and 5 bases, in that order; junction bases with no gene match: 7. Here the CDR3 reads CASSYGGLAPNEQYF. CDR3 sequence (DNA): TGTGCCAGCAGTTACGGGGGACTAGCCCCCAACGAGCAGTACTTC.

The genes are TRBV7-2 and TRBJ2-1; 7 bases align to TRBD1. This CDR3 comprises 15 residues. J gave up 0 bases and V 4 bases, and 3 bases lay outside the gene matches. The germline CDR1 and CDR2 sequences are SGHTA and FQGNSA. The CDR3 bases are TGTGCCAGCAGCTGGGACAGCCGCTCCTACAATGAGCAGTTCTTC. Its protein product is CASSWDSRSYNEQFF. Based on the CDR3 plus reference TRBV7-2 and TRBJ2-1, the full variable domain is GAGVSQSPSNKVTEKGKDVELRCDPISGHTALYWYRQSLGQGLEFLIYFQGNSAPDKSGLPSDRFSAERTGGSVSTLTIQRTQQEDSAVYLCASSWDSRSYNEQFFGPGTRLTVL.

This chain joins TRBV7-9 and TRBJ2-4; possibly TRBD1 for D (6 bases). Germline values: CDR1 SEHNR, CDR2 FQNEAQ (reference sequence). V was shortened by 5 bases and J by 0 bases, with 23 bases between the two germline ends. The CDR3 is made up of 19 amino acids. CDR3 sequence: CASSNYRDTKWVAKNIQYF. The CDR3 DNA follows: TGTGCCAGCAGCAATTACCGGGACACCAAGTGGGTAGCCAAAAACATTCAGTACTTC.

The V and J genes are TRBV18 and TRBJ2-1, with TRBD1 matching over 12 bases. This CDR3 is 15 amino acids long. CDR1 and CDR2 (germline): KGHSH, LQKENI. The ends lost 6 bases at V and 7 bases at J; junction bases unmatched: 7. CDR3 sequence reads: CASSPGTGGRNEQFF. The CDR3 nucleotides read TGTGCCAGCTCGCCCGGGACAGGGGGCCGGAATGAGCAGTTCTTC.

The gene calls are TRBV5-1 and TRBJ1-1; 12 bases align to TRBD1. The germline gives CDR1 SGHRS, CDR2 YFSETQ. Trimming cost V 3 bases and J 5 bases; bases outside gene matches: 5. The CDR3 is made up of 15 amino acids. CDR3 sequence (DNA): TGCGCCAGCAGCTGGGGACAGGGGGCAGGGACTGAAGCTTTCTTT. This sequence encodes CASSWGQGAGTEAFF.

V usage is TRBV7-2 and J usage is TRBJ2-7, with TRBD1 matching over 7 bases. Germline lookup yields CDR1 SGHTA and CDR2 FQGNSA. The CDR3 covers 14 residues. The trim removed 8 bases at V and 0 bases at J, leaving 7 bases unmatched. The CDR3 sequence is CASVQGISSYEQYF. In nucleotides, the CDR3 is TGTGCCAGCGTACAGGGGATCAGCTCCTACGAGCAGTACTTC.